The 10 T cell receptor beta chains below come from one sample, sequenced in a study of OX40 agonist ivuxolimab in advanced cancers. Repertoires were generated with immunoSEQ multiplex PCR, while TCRdb's copy carries only in-frame clones and drops some. The sample comprises fewer than 30,000 clones, around two thirds of which are singletons, and more than 15% rests with the top ten. Sequenced material: CD4+ or CD8+ T cells sorted from blood, taken in a trial of the OX40 agonist ivuxolimab. These receptors were obtained from an adult with an advanced solid tumor such as melanoma, head and neck, liver or kidney cancer.

The J gene is TRBJ1-1, the V gene TRBV7-8; D gene ambiguous. V was shortened by 8 bases and J by 6 bases, with 10 bases between the two germline ends. Per germline, CDR1 SGHVS and CDR2 FQNEAQ. The CDR3 sequence is 11 residues long. The CDR3 spells CASSSGPEAFF. Here the CDR3 DNA reads TGTGCCAGCTCCTCCGGGCCTGAAGCTTTCTTT. The full variable domain, with the rest looked up from reference TRBV7-8 and TRBJ1-1, is GAGVSQSPRYKVAKRGQDVALRCDPISGHVSLFWYQQALGQGPEFLTYFQNEAQLDKSGLPSDRFFAERPEGSVSTLKIQRTQQEDSAVYLCASSSGPEAFFGQGTRLTVV.

The chain joins TRBV5-8 to TRBJ1-1, with D possibly matching TRBD1 (5 bases). Germline assignment: CDR1 SGHTS and CDR2 YDEGEE. The CDR3 has 13 amino acids. Trimming took 4 bases from V and 1 from J, leaving 8 bases between them. In DNA, the CDR3 is TGTGCCAGCAGCCTAGACAGGAACACTGAAGCTTTCTTT. It translates to CASSLDRNTEAFF.

J is TRBJ1-4 and V is TRBV5-6; TRBD1 aligns across 9 bases. The germline gives CDR1 SGHDT, CDR2 YYEEEE. CDR3 length: 15 amino acids. Trimming at V came to 5 bases and at J to 4 bases, leaving 6 bases not matched to a gene. The CDR3 reads CASRTRTGDNEKLFF. The CDR3 coding sequence is TGTGCCAGCAGAACCCGGACAGGGGATAATGAAAAACTGTTTTTT.

The genes are TRBV2 and TRBJ2-5, with D possibly matching TRBD2 (7 bases). The V end was cut by 5 bases, the J end by 5 bases, with 15 bases between. The CDR3 length is 14 residues. Germline lookup yields CDR1 SNHLY and CDR2 FYNNEI. The CDR3 spells CASSPRTRGETQYF. The CDR3 DNA reads as TGTGCCAGCAGTCCTCGGACTAGGGGGGAGACCCAGTACTTC. Complete variable domain (other parts from reference TRBV2 and TRBJ2-5): EPEVTQTPSHQVTQMGQEVILRCVPISNHLYFYWYRQILGQKVEFLVSFYNNEISEKSEIFDDQFSVERPDGSNFTLKIRSTKLEDSAMYFCASSPRTRGETQYFGPGTRLLVL.

The chain employs TRBV10-3 and TRBJ2-1, with D possibly called TRBD1 or TRBD2 (5 bases each). The CDR3 sequence is 15 residues long. Germline-derived CDR1 and CDR2 are ENHRY and SYGVKD. The V end lost 8 bases, the J end lost 9 bases, and 23 bases lay between the germline ends. The chain's CDR3 is CAIQKGDGRSVEQFF. CDR3 bases: TGTGCCATCCAAAAAGGGGACGGCCGCTCGGTTGAGCAGTTCTTC.

The V call is TRBV27, the J call TRBJ2-1, with D possibly TRBD2 on 6 matching bases. V lost 3 bases and J lost 2, with 17 bases in between. The CDR3 runs to 17 residues. Germline lookup yields CDR1 MNHEY and CDR2 SMNVEV (reference sequence). CDR3 amino acids: CASSFPSTSFPYNEQFF. DNA of the CDR3: TGTGCCAGCAGTTTTCCCTCGACTAGTTTCCCCTACAATGAGCAGTTCTTC.

V gene TRBV27 combines with J gene TRBJ2-7; 7 bases agree with TRBD2. Germline V CDR1 and CDR2: MNHEY, SMNVEV (reference sequence). The CDR3 runs 14 residues. V shed 3 bases and J 4 bases; nucleotides not matched to a gene: 6. For the CDR3, the DNA is TGTGCCAGCAGTTTTGGGGGGGGACCTTACGAGCAGTACTTC. Residues: CASSFGGGPYEQYF.

The genes are TRBV7-6 and TRBJ2-5, with D possibly matching TRBD1 (5 bases). Per germline, CDR1 SGHVS and CDR2 FNYEAQ. The CDR3 runs to 14 residues. V gave up 2 bases and J gave up 5 bases, with 12 bases separating them. CDR3 sequence reads: CASSLSGPGETQYF. The CDR3 nucleotides are TGTGCCAGCAGCTTATCAGGGCCCGGGGAGACCCAGTACTTC.

This chain joins TRBV6-6 and TRBJ2-1; D ambiguous. V was shortened by 0 bases and J by 4 bases, with 10 bases between the two germline ends. The CDR3 totals 15 residues. Germline V gene sequence: CDR1 MNHNY, CDR2 SVGAGI (reference sequence). The CDR3 DNA follows: TGTGCCAGCAGTTACTCGAGTGGGGATTACAATGAGCAGTTCTTC. It encodes CASSYSSGDYNEQFF.

The chain carries TRBV27 and TRBJ2-1; either TRBD1 or TRBD2 may fit D (5 bases each). Germline V gene data show CDR1 as MNHEY and CDR2 as SMNVEV (reference sequence). The CDR3 sequence is 15 residues long. V gave up 3 bases and J gave up 6 bases, with 15 bases separating them. CDR3 protein: CASSFRPLGANEQFF. For the CDR3, the DNA is TGTGCCAGCAGTTTCCGTCCCCTCGGGGCCAATGAGCAGTTCTTC.